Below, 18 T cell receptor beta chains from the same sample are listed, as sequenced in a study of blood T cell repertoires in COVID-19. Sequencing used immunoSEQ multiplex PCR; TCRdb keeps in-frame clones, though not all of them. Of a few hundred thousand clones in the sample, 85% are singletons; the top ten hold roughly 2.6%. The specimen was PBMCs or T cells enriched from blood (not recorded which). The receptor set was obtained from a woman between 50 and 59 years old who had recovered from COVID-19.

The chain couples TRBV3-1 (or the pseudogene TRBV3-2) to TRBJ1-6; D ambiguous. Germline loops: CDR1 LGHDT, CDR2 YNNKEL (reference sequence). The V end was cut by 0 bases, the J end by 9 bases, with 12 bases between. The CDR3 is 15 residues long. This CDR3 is CASSQEGRIVSPLHF. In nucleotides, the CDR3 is TGTGCCAGCAGCCAAGAGGGCAGGATTGTTTCACCCCTCCACTTT.

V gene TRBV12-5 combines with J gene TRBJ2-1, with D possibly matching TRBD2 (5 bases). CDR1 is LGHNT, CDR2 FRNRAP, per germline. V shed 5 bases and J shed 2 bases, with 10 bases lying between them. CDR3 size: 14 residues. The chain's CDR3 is CASGDGNTYNEQFF. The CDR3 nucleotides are TGTGCTAGTGGTGACGGGAACACCTACAATGAGCAGTTCTTC.

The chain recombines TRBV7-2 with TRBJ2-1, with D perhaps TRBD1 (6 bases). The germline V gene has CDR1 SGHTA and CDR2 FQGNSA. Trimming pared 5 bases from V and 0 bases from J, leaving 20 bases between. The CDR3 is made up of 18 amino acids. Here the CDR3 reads CASSPGVQFLYSYNEQFF. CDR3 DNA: TGTGCCAGCAGCCCAGGGGTACAGTTTCTCTACTCCTACAATGAGCAGTTCTTC. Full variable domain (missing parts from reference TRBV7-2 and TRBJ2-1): GAGVSQSPSNKVTEKGKDVELRCDPISGHTALYWYRQSLGQGLEFLIYFQGNSAPDKSGLPSDRFSAERTGGSVSTLTIQRTQQEDSAVYLCASSPGVQFLYSYNEQFFGPGTRLTVL.

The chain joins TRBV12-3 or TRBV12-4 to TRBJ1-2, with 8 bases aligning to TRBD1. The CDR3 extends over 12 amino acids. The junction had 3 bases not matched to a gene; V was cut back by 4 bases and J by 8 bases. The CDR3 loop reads CASSWNRGGYTF. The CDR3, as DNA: TGTGCCAGCAGTTGGAACAGGGGGGGCTACACCTTC.

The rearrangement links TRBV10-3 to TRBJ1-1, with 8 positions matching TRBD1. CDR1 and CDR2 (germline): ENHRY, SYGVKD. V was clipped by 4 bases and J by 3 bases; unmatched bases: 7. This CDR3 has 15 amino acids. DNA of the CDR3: TGTGCCATCAGTGGGTCAGGGGGCGCGGACACTGAAGCTTTCTTT. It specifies CAISGSGGADTEAFF.

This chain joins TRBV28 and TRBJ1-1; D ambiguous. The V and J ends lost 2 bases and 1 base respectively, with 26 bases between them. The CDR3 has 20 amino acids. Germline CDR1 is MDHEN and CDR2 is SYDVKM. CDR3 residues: CASSLLFKWSGKNRNTEAFF. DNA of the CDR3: TGTGCCAGCAGTTTACTATTTAAATGGAGCGGAAAGAACAGGAACACTGAAGCTTTCTTT. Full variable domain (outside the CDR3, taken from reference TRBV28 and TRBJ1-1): DVKVTQSSRYLVKRTGEKVFLECVQDMDHENMFWYRQDPGLGLRLIYFSYDVKMKEKGDIPEGYSVSREKKERFSLILESASTNQTSMYLCASSLLFKWSGKNRNTEAFFGQGTRLTVV.

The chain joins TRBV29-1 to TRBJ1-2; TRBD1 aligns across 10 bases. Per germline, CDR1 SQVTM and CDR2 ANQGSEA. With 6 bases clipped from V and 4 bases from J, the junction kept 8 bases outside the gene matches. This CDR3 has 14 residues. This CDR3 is CSVDPGQGFYGYTF. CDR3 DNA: TGCAGCGTAGACCCGGGACAGGGGTTCTATGGCTACACCTTC.

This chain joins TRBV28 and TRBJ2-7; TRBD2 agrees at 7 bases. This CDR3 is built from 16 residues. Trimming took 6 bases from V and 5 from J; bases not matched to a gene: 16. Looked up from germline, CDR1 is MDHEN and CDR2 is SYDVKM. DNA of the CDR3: TGTGCCAGCAGCTACGGGAGGTCTGGAGGCGTAGACGAGCAGTACTTC. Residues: CASSYGRSGGVDEQYF.

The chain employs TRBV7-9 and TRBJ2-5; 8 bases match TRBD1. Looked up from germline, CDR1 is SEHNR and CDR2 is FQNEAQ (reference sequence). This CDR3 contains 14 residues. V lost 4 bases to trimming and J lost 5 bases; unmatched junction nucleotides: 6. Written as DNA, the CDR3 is TGTGCCAGCAGCTGGACAGGGACCGCGGAGACCCAGTACTTC. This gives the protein CASSWTGTAETQYF.

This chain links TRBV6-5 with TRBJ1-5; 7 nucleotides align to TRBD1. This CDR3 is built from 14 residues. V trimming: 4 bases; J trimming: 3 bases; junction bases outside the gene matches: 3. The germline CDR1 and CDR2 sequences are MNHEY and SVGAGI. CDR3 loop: CASSSDRVNQPQHF. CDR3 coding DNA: TGTGCCAGCAGTTCCGACAGGGTCAATCAGCCCCAGCATTTT.

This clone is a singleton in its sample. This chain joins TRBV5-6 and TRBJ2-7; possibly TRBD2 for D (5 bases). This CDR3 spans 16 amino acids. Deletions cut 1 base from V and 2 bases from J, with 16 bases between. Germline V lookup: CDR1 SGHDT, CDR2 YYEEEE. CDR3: CASSLFGPPGTYEQYF. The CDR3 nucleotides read TGTGCCAGCAGCTTGTTCGGCCCACCGGGGACCTACGAGCAGTACTTC.

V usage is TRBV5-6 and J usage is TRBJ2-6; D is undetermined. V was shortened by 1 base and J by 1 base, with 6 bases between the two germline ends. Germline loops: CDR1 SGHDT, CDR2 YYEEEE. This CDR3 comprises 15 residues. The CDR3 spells CASSLYGSGANVLTF. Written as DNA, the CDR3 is TGTGCCAGCAGCTTGTACGGGTCTGGGGCCAACGTCCTGACTTTC.

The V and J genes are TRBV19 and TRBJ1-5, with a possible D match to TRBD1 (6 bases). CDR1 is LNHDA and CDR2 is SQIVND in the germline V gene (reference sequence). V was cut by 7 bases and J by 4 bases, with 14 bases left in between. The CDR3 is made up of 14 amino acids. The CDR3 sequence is CASTYDRSNQPQHF. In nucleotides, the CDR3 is TGTGCCAGTACCTATGACAGGTCTAATCAGCCCCAGCATTTT.

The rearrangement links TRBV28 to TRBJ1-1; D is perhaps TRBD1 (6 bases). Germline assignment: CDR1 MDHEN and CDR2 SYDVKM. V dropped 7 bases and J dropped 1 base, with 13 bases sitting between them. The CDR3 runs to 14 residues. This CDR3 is CASNFRGRNTEAFF. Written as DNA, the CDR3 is TGTGCCAGCAACTTCAGGGGAAGGAACACTGAAGCTTTCTTT.

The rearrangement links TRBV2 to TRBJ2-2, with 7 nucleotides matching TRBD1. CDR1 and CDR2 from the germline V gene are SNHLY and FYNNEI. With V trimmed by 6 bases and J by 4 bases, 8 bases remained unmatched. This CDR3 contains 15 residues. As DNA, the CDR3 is TGTGCCAGCAGGTCACCGGGACAGTCCACCGGGGAGCTGTTTTTT. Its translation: CASRSPGQSTGELFF.

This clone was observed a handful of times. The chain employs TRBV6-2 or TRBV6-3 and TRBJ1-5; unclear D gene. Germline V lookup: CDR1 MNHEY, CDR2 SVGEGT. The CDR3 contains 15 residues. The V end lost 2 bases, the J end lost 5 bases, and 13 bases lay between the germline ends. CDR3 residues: CASSYLDGGYQPQHF. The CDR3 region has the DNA TGTGCCAGCAGTTACCTGGATGGCGGATATCAGCCCCAGCATTTT.

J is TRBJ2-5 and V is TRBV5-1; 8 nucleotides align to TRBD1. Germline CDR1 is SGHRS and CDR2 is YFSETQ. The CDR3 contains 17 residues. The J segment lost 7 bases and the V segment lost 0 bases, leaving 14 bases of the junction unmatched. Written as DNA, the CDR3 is TGCGCCAGCAGCTTGGCTCCCCAGGGGGCAATTGAGGGGACCCAGTACTTC. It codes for CASSLAPQGAIEGTQYF. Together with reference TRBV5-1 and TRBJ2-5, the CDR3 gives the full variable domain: KAGVTQTPRYLIKTRGQQVTLSCSPISGHRSVSWYQQTPGQGLQFLFEYFSETQRNKGNFPGRFSGRQFSNSRSEMNVSTLELGDSALYLCASSLAPQGAIEGTQYFGPGTRLLVL.

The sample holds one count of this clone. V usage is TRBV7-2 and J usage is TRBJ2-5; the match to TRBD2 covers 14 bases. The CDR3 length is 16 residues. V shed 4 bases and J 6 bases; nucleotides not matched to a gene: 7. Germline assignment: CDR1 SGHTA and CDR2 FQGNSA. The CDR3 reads CASSSTSGRAGKTQYF. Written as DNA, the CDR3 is TGTGCCAGCAGCTCGACTAGCGGGAGGGCCGGAAAGACCCAGTACTTC.